Listed below are T cell receptor beta chains from one sample, sequenced in a study of shared clonotypes between healthy human individuals. Sequencing was performed with immunoSEQ multiplex PCR; in TCRdb, only in-frame clones are kept and a portion is missing. The repertoire consists of over 2 million clones, with 85% to 95% occurring once and the leading ten covering 1.1%. The sequencing input was naive CD8+ T cells sorted from blood. The receptor set was obtained from a man aged 18-30 years in good health. Both conserved end residues are part of each CDR3. The D gene is left open where the match is weak. Size values are once, few and many counts, or a class for expanded clones, and some rows have none.

d_gene | j_gene | abundance | len | v_gene | CDR3nt | CDR3aa
. | TRBJ2-3 | . | 14 | TRBV10-3 | TGTGCCATCAGTCTTGGGGGGCGGGCAGATACGCAGTATTTT | CAISLGGRADTQYF
TRBD1 | TRBJ1-2 | . | 17 | TRBV5-6 | TGTGCCAGCAGCTTGGCGGGGGGACAGGGACCAGGCTATGGCTACACCTTC | CASSLAGGQGPGYGYTF
TRBD2 | TRBJ2-7 | . | 15 | TRBV9 | TGTGCCAGCAGCGTAGGGGGGACTAGTGCCTACGAGCAGTACTTC | CASSVGGTSAYEQYF
. | TRBJ2-1 | . | 15 | TRBV7-6 | TGTGCCAGCAGCGCTCTCCGCGGGCCCAACAATGAGCAGTTCTTC | CASSALRGPNNEQFF
. | TRBJ1-1 | . | 14 | TRBV19 | TGTGCCAGTAGTATTCCCAGTAGGGAAGCTGAAGCTTTCTTT | CASSIPSREAEAFF
. | TRBJ2-2 | . | 15 | TRBV27 | TGTGCCAGCAGTTTAGGGACTGTCGGGAGCGGGGAGCTGTTTTTT | CASSLGTVGSGELFF
. | TRBJ1-2 | . | 12 | TRBV7-8 | TGTGCCAGCAGCTTAGCGTTCGACGGCCATACCTTC | CASSLAFDGHTF
TRBD1 | TRBJ2-7 | few | 15 | TRBV27 | TGTGCCAGCAGCACCGGGACAGTGATCTTCTACGAGCAGTACTTC | CASSTGTVIFYEQYF
. | TRBJ1-4 | . | 12 | TRBV7-8 | TGTGCCAGCAGCGACAGATACGAAAAACTGTTTTTT | CASSDRYEKLFF
. | TRBJ2-7 | . | 12 | TRBV6-5 | TGTGCCAGCAGCTTGGACAGATCCGAGCAGTACTTC | CASSLDRSEQYF
. | TRBJ2-3 | . | 13 | TRBV9 | TGTGCCAGCAGCGCCCTAAGAGTCGATACGCAGTATTTT | CASSALRVDTQYF
. | TRBJ2-7 | . | 15 | TRBV7-2 | TGTGCCAGCACCGAGACAGGACTACCTCCCTACGAGCAGTACTTC | CASTETGLPPYEQYF
TRBD1 | TRBJ1-6 | . | 14 | TRBV9 | TGTGCCAGCAGCGCCGGGACAGGGGATTCACCCCTCCACTTT | CASSAGTGDSPLHF
TRBD1 | TRBJ2-3 | . | 15 | TRBV27 | TGTGCCAGCAGTTTCATACAGGGGAGCACAGATACGCAGTATTTT | CASSFIQGSTDTQYF
. | TRBJ1-1 | . | 13 | TRBV5-4 | TGTGCCAGCAGCTTGACGGGGAACACTGAAGCTTTCTTT | CASSLTGNTEAFF
. | TRBJ1-4 | . | 14 | TRBV2 | TGTGCCAGCAGGGAGACCCGAGGTAATGAAAAACTGTTTTTT | CASRETRGNEKLFF
TRBD1 | TRBJ2-7 | . | 13 | TRBV5-4 | TGTGCCAGCAGCCCGGGACAGGGTAGCGAGCAGTACTTC | CASSPGQGSEQYF
. | TRBJ1-5 | . | 11 | TRBV12-5 | TGTGCTAGTGGTTTGTCAGATGCCCAGCATTTT | CASGLSDAQHF
. | TRBJ2-7 | . | 15 | TRBV6-5 | TGTGCCAGCAGCCTAGGGAGCGGAAAGTCCTACGAGCAGTACTTC | CASSLGSGKSYEQYF
. | TRBJ1-6 | . | 15 | TRBV7-9 | TGTGCCAGCAGCTTAGCCGCAGCTAATAATTCACCCCTCCACTTT | CASSLAAANNSPLHF
. | TRBJ1-5 | . | 13 | TRBV27 | TGTGCCAGCAGTTTTGGGGGGGGGCAGCCCCAGCATTTT | CASSFGGGQPQHF
. | TRBJ1-5 | . | 14 | TRBV6-5 | TGTGCCAGCAGTTACAGAGAGAGCAATCAGCCCCAGCATTTT | CASSYRESNQPQHF
TRBD2 | TRBJ2-3 | . | 14 | TRBV11-2 | TGTGCCACCGGGCTAGCGGGGGGTGGAGATACGCAGTATTTT | CATGLAGGGDTQYF
. | TRBJ2-7 | once | 13 | TRBV9 | TGTGCCAGCAGCGTATCCGGGGGTTACGAGCAGTACTTC | CASSVSGGYEQYF
TRBD2 | TRBJ2-1 | . | 16 | TRBV4-3 | TGCGCCAGCAGCCATCTAGCGGGAGGGCCTAATAATGAGCAGTTCTTC | CASSHLAGGPNNEQFF
. | TRBJ1-1 | once | 12 | TRBV4-1 | TGCGCCAGCAGCCAAGGGGGGAGTGAAGCTTTCTTT | CASSQGGSEAFF
. | TRBJ2-7 | . | 12 | TRBV28 | TGTGCCAGCAGTTTTCGGGCCTACGAGCAGTACTTC | CASSFRAYEQYF
TRBD1 | TRBJ2-2 | . | 14 | TRBV29-1 | TGCAGCGTAGGACAGGGCGTTGGAGCTGGGGAGCTGTTTTTT | CSVGQGVGAGELFF
. | TRBJ1-6 | . | 13 | TRBV9 | TGTGCCAGCAGCGTAGGGACCAATTCACCCCTCCACTTT | CASSVGTNSPLHF
. | TRBJ1-4 | . | 16 | TRBV4-3 | TGCGCCAGCAGCCAAGAACCCGGGTCAACTAATGAAAAACTGTTTTTT | CASSQEPGSTNEKLFF
. | TRBJ2-7 | . | 13 | TRBV11-1 | TGTGCCAGCAGCCTGGACGGCTCCTACGAGCAGTACTTC | CASSLDGSYEQYF
TRBD1 | TRBJ1-2 | . | 14 | TRBV2 | TGTGCCAGCATGGGACAGGGACCTAACTATGGCTACACCTTC | CASMGQGPNYGYTF
. | TRBJ1-6 | . | 13 | TRBV6-5 | TGTGCCAGCAGTTACTCATACGATTCACCCCTCCACTTT | CASSYSYDSPLHF
. | TRBJ2-1 | . | 12 | TRBV7-9 | TGTGCCAGCAGCTTAGTACTAGATGAGCAGTTCTTC | CASSLVLDEQFF
TRBD1 | TRBJ2-3 | once | 15 | TRBV18 | TGTGCCAGCTCACCGGGACAGGGTAGCACAGATACGCAGTATTTT | CASSPGQGSTDTQYF
. | TRBJ2-7 | . | 16 | TRBV9 | TGTGCCAGCAGCGTAGCTCAAACTGCCAGCTCCTACGAGCAGTACTTC | CASSVAQTASSYEQYF
. | TRBJ1-5 | . | 15 | TRBV18 | TGTGCCAGCTCACCCTCGGCAGGGGATCGTCAGCCCCAGCATTTT | CASSPSAGDRQPQHF
TRBD1 | TRBJ2-7 | . | 14 | TRBV27 | TGTGCCAGCACCACGCGGACAGGGTCGGGGGAGCAGTACTTC | CASTTRTGSGEQYF
. | TRBJ1-5 | . | 13 | TRBV6-1 | TGTGCCAGCAGTTGGACAGTCTATCAGCCCCAGCATTTT | CASSWTVYQPQHF
. | TRBJ2-3 | . | 16 | TRBV29-1 | TGCAGCGTTGATGTGATCCGGGGGGACATCGCAGATACGCAGTATTTT | CSVDVIRGDIADTQYF
TRBD2 | TRBJ2-3 | . | 16 | TRBV28 | TGTGCCAGCAGCGTAGGACTAGCGGGGGTGTCAGATACGCAGTATTTT | CASSVGLAGVSDTQYF
. | TRBJ1-1 | . | 14 | TRBV5-1 | TGCGCCAGCAGGGCGAGCGGGGGCAACACTGAAGCTTTCTTT | CASRASGGNTEAFF
TRBD1 | TRBJ1-6 | . | 14 | TRBV7-9 | TGTGCCAGCAGCCTGGGACAGGATAATTCACCCCTCCACTTT | CASSLGQDNSPLHF
TRBD2 | TRBJ2-7 | . | 13 | TRBV5-4 | TGTGCCAGCAGCCCTGGACTAGTGGGCGAGCAGTACTTC | CASSPGLVGEQYF
. | TRBJ2-1 | . | 17 | TRBV18 | TGTGCCAGCTCACCACAGGTCTCGGGAGAGGGGGTCAATGAGCAGTTCTTC | CASSPQVSGEGVNEQFF
TRBD2 | TRBJ2-7 | . | 14 | TRBV19 | TGTGCCAGTAGTGCGGGACTAGGAGCCTACGAGCAGTACTTC | CASSAGLGAYEQYF
TRBD1 | TRBJ2-5 | . | 14 | TRBV15 | TGTGCCACCAGCTTAGACAGGGAAGGAGAGACCCAGTACTTC | CATSLDREGETQYF
. | TRBJ1-1 | . | 14 | TRBV29-1 | TGCAGCGTTGAAGACAGGGTCATGAACACTGAAGCTTTCTTT | CSVEDRVMNTEAFF
. | TRBJ2-7 | . | 16 | TRBV27 | TGTGCCAGCAGTTTATCCCCTGGGACGTGGACCTACGAGCAGTACTTC | CASSLSPGTWTYEQYF
. | TRBJ2-5 | . | 14 | TRBV7-9 | TGTGCCAGCAGCTTTTCGTACGGCCAAGAGACCCAGTACTTC | CASSFSYGQETQYF
TRBD1 | TRBJ2-5 | . | 15 | TRBV7-9 | TGTGCCAGCAGCCCACCGGACAGGGGACAAGAGACCCAGTACTTC | CASSPPDRGQETQYF
TRBD1 | TRBJ2-7 | . | 15 | TRBV5-8 | TGTGCCAGCAGCTTTAGCGGACAGGGTGAAAGCGAGCAGTACTTC | CASSFSGQGESEQYF
. | TRBJ2-6 | . | 15 | TRBV7-8 | TGTGCCAGCAGCCCCGCGGAGGTTGGGGCCAACGTCCTGACTTTC | CASSPAEVGANVLTF
. | TRBJ2-3 | . | 15 | TRBV4-1 | TGCGCCAGCAGCCCCCCCGGGCTAAGCGCAGATACGCAGTATTTT | CASSPPGLSADTQYF